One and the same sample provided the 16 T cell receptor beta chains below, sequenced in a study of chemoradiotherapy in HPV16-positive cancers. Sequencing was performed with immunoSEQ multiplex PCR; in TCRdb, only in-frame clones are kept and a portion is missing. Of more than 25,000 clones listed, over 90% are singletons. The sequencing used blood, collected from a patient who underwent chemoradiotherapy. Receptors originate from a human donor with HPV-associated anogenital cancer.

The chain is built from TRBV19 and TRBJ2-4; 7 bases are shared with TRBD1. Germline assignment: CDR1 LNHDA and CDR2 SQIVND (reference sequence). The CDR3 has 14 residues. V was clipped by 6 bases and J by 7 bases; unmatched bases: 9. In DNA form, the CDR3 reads TGTGCCAGTAGAGCGCGACAGGGCTCCAACATTCAGTACTTC. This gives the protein CASRARQGSNIQYF.

In DNA form, the CDR3 reads TGTGCCAGCACCACGGACAGGAACGATCAGCCCCAGCATTTT. Translating it yields CASTTDRNDQPQHF. The chain uses TRBV7-2 and TRBJ1-5; TRBD1 agrees at 7 bases. The germline V gene encodes CDR1 SGHTA and CDR2 FQGNSA. Unmatched junction bases numbered 8, after V lost 7 bases and J lost 5 bases. The CDR3 runs to 14 residues.

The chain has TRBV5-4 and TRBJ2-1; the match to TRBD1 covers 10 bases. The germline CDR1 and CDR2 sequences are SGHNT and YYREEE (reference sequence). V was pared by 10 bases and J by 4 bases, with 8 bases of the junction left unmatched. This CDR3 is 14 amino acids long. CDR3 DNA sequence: TGTGCCTGCGTGGGACAGGGGCGTTACAATGAGCAGTTCTTC. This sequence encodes CACVGQGRYNEQFF.

As DNA, the CDR3 is TGTGCCAGCAGCTTGTGGAGGAATTCACCCCTCCACTTT. It encodes CASSLWRNSPLHF. This chain joins TRBV5-4 and TRBJ1-6; no clear D gene. Trimming stripped 1 base from V and 7 bases from J, with 6 bases between. CDR3 length: 13 amino acids. Looked up from germline, CDR1 is SGHNT and CDR2 is YYREEE (reference sequence).

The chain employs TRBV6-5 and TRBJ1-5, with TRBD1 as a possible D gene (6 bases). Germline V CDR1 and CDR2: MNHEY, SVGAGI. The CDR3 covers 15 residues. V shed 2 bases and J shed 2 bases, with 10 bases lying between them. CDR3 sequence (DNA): TGTGCCAGCAGTTACCGTAGGGGGGGCAATCAGCCCCAGCATTTT. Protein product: CASSYRRGGNQPQHF.

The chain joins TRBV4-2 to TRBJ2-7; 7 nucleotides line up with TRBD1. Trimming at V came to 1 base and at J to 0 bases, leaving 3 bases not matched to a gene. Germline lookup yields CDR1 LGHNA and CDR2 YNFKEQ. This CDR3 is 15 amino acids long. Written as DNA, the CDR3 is TGTGCCAGCAGCCAAGGGACAGGAACCTCCTACGAGCAGTACTTC. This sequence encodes CASSQGTGTSYEQYF.

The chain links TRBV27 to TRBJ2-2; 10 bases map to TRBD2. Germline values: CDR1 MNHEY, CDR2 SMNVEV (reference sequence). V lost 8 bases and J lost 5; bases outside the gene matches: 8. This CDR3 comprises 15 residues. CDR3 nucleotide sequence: TGTGCCAGCCGTCTCCTAGCGGGAGTTACCGGGGAGCTGTTTTTT. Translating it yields CASRLLAGVTGELFF.

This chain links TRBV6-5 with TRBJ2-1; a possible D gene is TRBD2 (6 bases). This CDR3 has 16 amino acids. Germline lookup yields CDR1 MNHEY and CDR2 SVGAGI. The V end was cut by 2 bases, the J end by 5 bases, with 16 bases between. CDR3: CASSYGGRRGHNEQFF. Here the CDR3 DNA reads TGTGCCAGCAGTTACGGAGGGCGGCGCGGCCACAATGAGCAGTTCTTC.

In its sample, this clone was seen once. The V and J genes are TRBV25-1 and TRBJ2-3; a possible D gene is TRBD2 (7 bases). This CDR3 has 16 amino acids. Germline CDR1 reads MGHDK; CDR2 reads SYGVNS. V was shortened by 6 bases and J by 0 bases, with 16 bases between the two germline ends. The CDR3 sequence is CASRSRGRGSTDTQYF. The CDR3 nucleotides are TGTGCCAGCAGATCCCGGGGGCGGGGGAGCACAGATACGCAGTATTTT.

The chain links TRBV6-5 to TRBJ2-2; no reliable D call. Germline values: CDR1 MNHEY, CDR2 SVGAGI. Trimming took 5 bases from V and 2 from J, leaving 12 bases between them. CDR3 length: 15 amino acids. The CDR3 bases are TGTGCCAGCAGTCCCGTGACACCTAACACCGGGGAGCTGTTTTTT. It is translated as CASSPVTPNTGELFF.

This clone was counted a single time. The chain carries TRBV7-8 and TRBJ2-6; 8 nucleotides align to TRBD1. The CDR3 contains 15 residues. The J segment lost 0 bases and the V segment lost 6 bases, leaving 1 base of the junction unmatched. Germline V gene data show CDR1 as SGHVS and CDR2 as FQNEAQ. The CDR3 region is CASRTGDSGANVLTF. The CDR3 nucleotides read TGTGCCAGCAGGACAGGGGACTCTGGGGCCAACGTCCTGACTTTC.

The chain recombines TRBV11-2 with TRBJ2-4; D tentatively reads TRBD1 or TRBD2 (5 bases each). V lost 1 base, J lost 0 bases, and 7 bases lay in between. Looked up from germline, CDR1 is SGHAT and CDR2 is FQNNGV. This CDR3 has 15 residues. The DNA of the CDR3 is TGTGCCAGCAGCTTAGCGGGGCTAGCCAAAAACATTCAGTACTTC. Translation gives CASSLAGLAKNIQYF.

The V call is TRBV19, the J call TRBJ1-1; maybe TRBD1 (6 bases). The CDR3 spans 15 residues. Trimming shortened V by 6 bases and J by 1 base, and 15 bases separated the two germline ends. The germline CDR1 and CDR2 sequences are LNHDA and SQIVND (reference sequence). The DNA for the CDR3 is TGTGCCAGTAGGATGGACAGCCGGGCGAACACTGAAGCTTTCTTT. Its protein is CASRMDSRANTEAFF.

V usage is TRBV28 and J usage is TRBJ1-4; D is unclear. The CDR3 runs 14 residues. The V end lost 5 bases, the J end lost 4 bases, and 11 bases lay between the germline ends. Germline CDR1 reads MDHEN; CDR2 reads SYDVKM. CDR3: CASSKAGFNEKLFF. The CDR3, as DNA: TGTGCCAGCAGTAAAGCGGGGTTTAATGAAAAACTGTTTTTT.

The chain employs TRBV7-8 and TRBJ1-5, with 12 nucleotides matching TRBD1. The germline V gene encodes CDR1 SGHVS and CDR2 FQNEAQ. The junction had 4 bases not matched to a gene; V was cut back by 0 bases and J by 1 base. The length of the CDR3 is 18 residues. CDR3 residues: CASSLAPGQGASNQPQHF. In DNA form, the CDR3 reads TGTGCCAGCAGCTTAGCCCCGGGACAGGGGGCGAGCAATCAGCCCCAGCATTTT.

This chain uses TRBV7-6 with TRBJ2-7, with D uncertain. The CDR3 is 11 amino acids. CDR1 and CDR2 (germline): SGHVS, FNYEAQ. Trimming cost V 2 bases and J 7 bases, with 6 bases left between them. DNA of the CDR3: TGTGCCAGCAGCTTATATGGGGAGCAGTACTTC. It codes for CASSLYGEQYF.